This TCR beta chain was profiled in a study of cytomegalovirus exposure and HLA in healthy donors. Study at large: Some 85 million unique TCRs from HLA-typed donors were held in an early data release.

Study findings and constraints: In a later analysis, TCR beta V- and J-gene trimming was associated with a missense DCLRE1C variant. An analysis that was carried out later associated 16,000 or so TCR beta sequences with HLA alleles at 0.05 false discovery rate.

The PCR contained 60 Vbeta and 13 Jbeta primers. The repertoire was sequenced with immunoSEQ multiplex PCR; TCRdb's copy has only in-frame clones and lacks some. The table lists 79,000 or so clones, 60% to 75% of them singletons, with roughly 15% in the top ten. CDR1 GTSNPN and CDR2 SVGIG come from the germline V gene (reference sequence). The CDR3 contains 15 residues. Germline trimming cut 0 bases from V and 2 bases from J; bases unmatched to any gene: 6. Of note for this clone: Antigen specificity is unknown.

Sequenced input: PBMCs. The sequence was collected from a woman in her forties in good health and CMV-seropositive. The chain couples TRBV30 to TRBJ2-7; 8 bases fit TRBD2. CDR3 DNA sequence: TGTGCCTGGAGTGTAGGGGCGGGGGGTCCCTACGAGCAGTACTTC. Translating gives CAWSVGAGGPYEQYF.